This T cell receptor beta chain was identified in a study of T cell changes during pregnancy in multiple sclerosis. Clones were read by immunoSEQ multiplex PCR, and TCRdb kept only the in-frame ones, dropping some. The repertoire holds about 51,000 clones, 85% to 95% seen once, with under 2% in the top ten. Germline trimming cut 1 base from V and 0 bases from J; bases unmatched to any gene: 2. Germline CDR1 reads SGHDT; CDR2 reads YYEEEE. The CDR3 loop spans 15 amino acids. The chain carries TRBV5-6 and TRBJ2-3; 7 bases are shared with TRBD2. The TCR sequence derives from a female donor with multiple sclerosis, enrolled in a pregnancy study. The sample consisted of peripheral blood, taken in the second trimester of pregnancy. This CDR3 is CASSLTGGSTDTQYF. For the CDR3, the DNA is TGTGCCAGCAGCTTGACGGGAGGCAGCACAGATACGCAGTATTTT.